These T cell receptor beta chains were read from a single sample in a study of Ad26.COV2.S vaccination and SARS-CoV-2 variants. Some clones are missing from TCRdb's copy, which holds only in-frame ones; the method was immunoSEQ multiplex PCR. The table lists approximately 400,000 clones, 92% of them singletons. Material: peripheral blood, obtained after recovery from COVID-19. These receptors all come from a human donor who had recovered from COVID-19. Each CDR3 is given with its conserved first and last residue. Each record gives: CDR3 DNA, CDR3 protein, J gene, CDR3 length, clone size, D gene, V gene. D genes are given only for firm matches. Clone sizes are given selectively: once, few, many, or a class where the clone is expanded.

DNA: TGCGCCAGCAGTCAATCGGGGGGGGCTTACGAGCAGTACTTC; CDR3: CASSQSGGAYEQYF; J: TRBJ2-7; length: 14; size: -; D: -; V: TRBV23-1
DNA: TGTGCCAGCAGCAAAGAGGACAGGTACGGGGAGCAGTACTTC; CDR3: CASSKEDRYGEQYF; J: TRBJ2-7; length: 14; size: -; D: TRBD1; V: TRBV13
DNA: TGTGCCAGCAGTTTCCTGGGCAGTGGCTACACCTTC; CDR3: CASSFLGSGYTF; J: TRBJ1-2; length: 12; size: -; D: -; V: TRBV28
DNA: TGCGCCAGCAGCCATCAGGGTTTTCTCGATACGCAGTATTTT; CDR3: CASSHQGFLDTQYF; J: TRBJ2-3; length: 14; size: -; D: -; V: TRBV4-1
DNA: TGCGCCAGCACCAAACATAAAAGCGGGGGGGACGAGCAGTACTTC; CDR3: CASTKHKSGGDEQYF; J: TRBJ2-7; length: 15; size: -; D: TRBD2; V: TRBV10-2
DNA: TGTGCCAGCAGTGACCGGGGACTAGCGGGCACAGATACGCAGTATTTT; CDR3: CASSDRGLAGTDTQYF; J: TRBJ2-3; length: 16; size: -; D: TRBD2; V: TRBV2
DNA: TGTGCCAGCAGGTCGGGACAGGGGGTTTACGAGCAGTACTTC; CDR3: CASRSGQGVYEQYF; J: TRBJ2-7; length: 14; size: -; D: TRBD1; V: TRBV6-5
DNA: TGTGCCAGCAGCTTTGAAGCCGTTTCACCCCTCCACTTT; CDR3: CASSFEAVSPLHF; J: TRBJ1-6; length: 13; size: few; D: -; V: TRBV7-2
DNA: TGTGCCATCAAGGGCAAACTCACAGATACGCAGTATTTT; CDR3: CAIKGKLTDTQYF; J: TRBJ2-3; length: 13; size: -; D: -; V: TRBV10-3
DNA: TGTGCCAGTAGAAAGGGACAGAGGGGCGATGAGCAGTTCTTC; CDR3: CASRKGQRGDEQFF; J: TRBJ2-1; length: 14; size: -; D: TRBD1; V: TRBV19
DNA: TGTGCCAGCAGCTTAGTTCCAGGGCCCTGGGGCTTT; CDR3: CASSLVPGPWGF; J: TRBJ1-1; length: 12; size: -; D: -; V: TRBV7-9
DNA: TGTGCCAGCAGCGTAGCCCCCGGGGGGTTCGAGCAGTACTTC; CDR3: CASSVAPGGFEQYF; J: TRBJ2-7; length: 14; size: -; D: TRBD2; V: TRBV9
DNA: TGTGCCAGCAGCCCGACGGACAGGGTTGTTGGGGAGCTGTTTTTT; CDR3: CASSPTDRVVGELFF; J: TRBJ2-2; length: 15; size: -; D: TRBD1; V: TRBV5-6
DNA: TGTGCCAGCAGTTTTGGCGGGACCTCCTACGAGCAGTACTTC; CDR3: CASSFGGTSYEQYF; J: TRBJ2-7; length: 14; size: -; D: -; V: TRBV6-5
DNA: TGTGCCAGCAGCCCCTCGGCCGTGGCAGGGGGGGAAAAACTGTTTTTT; CDR3: CASSPSAVAGGEKLFF; J: TRBJ1-4; length: 16; size: -; D: TRBD1; V: TRBV7-2
DNA: TGTGCCAGCAGCGTTAAGTGGAATTCACCCCTCCACTTT; CDR3: CASSVKWNSPLHF; J: TRBJ1-6; length: 13; size: -; D: -; V: TRBV9
DNA: TGTGCCAGCTCACCAGAAGCCTACGAGCAGTACTTC; CDR3: CASSPEAYEQYF; J: TRBJ2-7; length: 12; size: -; D: -; V: TRBV18
DNA: TGCGCCAGCAGCGAGGGACTTAGGGTACAGGGCCAGCATTTT; CDR3: CASSEGLRVQGQHF; J: TRBJ1-5; length: 14; size: -; D: -; V: TRBV10-2
DNA: TGTGCCAGCAGCCCGCTCGCGGGGGGACCCTCGGAGCAGTACTTC; CDR3: CASSPLAGGPSEQYF; J: TRBJ2-7; length: 15; size: -; D: TRBD2; V: TRBV11-2
DNA: TGTGCCAGCAGTATGGGACAGGGGGCAGCCGGGGAGCTGTTTTTT; CDR3: CASSMGQGAAGELFF; J: TRBJ2-2; length: 15; size: -; D: TRBD1; V: TRBV9
DNA: TGTGCCAGCAGCGTAGGAGGGATGGGGACTGAAGCTTTCTTT; CDR3: CASSVGGMGTEAFF; J: TRBJ1-1; length: 14; size: -; D: -; V: TRBV9
DNA: TGTGCCAGCAGCCAAGGTTGGGGACCGGATGGCTACACCTTC; CDR3: CASSQGWGPDGYTF; J: TRBJ1-2; length: 14; size: -; D: -; V: TRBV3-1/TRBV3-2